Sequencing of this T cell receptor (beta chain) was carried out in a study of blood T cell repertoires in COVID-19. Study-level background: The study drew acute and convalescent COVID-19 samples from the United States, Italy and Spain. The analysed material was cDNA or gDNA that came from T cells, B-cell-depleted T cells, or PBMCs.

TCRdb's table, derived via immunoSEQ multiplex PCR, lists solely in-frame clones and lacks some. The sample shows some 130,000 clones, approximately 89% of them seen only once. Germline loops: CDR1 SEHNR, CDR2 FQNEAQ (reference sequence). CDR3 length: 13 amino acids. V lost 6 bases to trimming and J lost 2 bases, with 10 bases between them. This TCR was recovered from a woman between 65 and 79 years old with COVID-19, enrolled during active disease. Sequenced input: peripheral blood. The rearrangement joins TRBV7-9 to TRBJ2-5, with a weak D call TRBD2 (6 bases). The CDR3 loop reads CASSRTIQETQYF. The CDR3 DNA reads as TGTGCCAGCAGTCGGACTATACAAGAGACCCAGTACTTC.